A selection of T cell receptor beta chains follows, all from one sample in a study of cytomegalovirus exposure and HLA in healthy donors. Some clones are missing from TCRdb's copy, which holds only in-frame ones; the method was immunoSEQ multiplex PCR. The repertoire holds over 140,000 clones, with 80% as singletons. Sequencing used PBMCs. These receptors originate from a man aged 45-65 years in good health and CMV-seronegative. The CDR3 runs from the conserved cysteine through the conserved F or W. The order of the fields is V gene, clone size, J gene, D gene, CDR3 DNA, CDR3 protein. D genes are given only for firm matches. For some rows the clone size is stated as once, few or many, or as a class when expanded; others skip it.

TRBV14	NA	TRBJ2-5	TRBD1	TGTGCCAGCAGTCATGGACAGGGGAGGGAGACCCAGTACTTC	CASSHGQGRETQYF
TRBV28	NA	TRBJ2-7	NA	TGTGCCAGCAGTTCCCCGACCAGCGCGCGCTACGAGCAGTACTTC	CASSSPTSARYEQYF
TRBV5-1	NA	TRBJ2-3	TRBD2	TGCGCCAGCAGCTTGTTGGCTAGCGGGATACAAGATACGCAGTATTTT	CASSLLASGIQDTQYF
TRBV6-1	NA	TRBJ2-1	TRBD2	TGTGCCAGCAGTGAAGCGGGAGGGCCAGTTAATGAGCAGTTCTTC	CASSEAGGPVNEQFF
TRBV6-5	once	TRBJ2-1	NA	TGTGCCAGCAGCGACTTCGGACTGGGAAATGAGCAGTTCTTC	CASSDFGLGNEQFF
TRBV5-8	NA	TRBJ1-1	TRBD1	TGTGCCAGCAGCCTAAGACAGGGGGCTAGTGAAGCTTTCTTT	CASSLRQGASEAFF
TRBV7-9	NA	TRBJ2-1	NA	TGTGCCAGCAGCTTAGTAGGCTTTAGCTATGAGCAGTTCTTC	CASSLVGFSYEQFF
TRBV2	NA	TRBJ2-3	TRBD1	TGTGCCAGCCGTACCTCAGGGGGCCTAGATACGCAGTATTTT	CASRTSGGLDTQYF
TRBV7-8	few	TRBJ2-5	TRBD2	TGTGCCAGCAGCCACACGGGCGGCGGGGGGCGGGAGACCCAGTACTTC	CASSHTGGGGRETQYF
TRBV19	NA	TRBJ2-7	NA	TGTGCCAGTAGTTGGGACACGGACTACGAGCAGTACTTC	CASSWDTDYEQYF
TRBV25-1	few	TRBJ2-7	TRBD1	TGTGCCAGCAGTGGGGACAGTGGGTCCTACGAGCAGTACTTC	CASSGDSGSYEQYF
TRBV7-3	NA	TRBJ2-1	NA	TGTGCCAGCAGCTTAAGGGCCACTAGTCTAGGCGATGAGCAGTTCTTC	CASSLRATSLGDEQFF
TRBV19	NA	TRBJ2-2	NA	TGTGCCAGTAGTATGGGCCAACCTACCGGGGAGCTGTTTTTT	CASSMGQPTGELFF
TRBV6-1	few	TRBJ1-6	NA	TGTGCCAGCACTGGGCGCTCACCCCTCCACTTT	CASTGRSPLHF
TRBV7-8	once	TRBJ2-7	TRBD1	TGTGCCAGCAGCTTAGTACAGGGGGTGAGCCACGAGCAGTACTTC	CASSLVQGVSHEQYF
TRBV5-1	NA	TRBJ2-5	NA	TGCGCCAGCAGCCCCTCTGGACAGCAAGAGACCCAGTACTTC	CASSPSGQQETQYF
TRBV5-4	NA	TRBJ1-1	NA	TGTGCCAGCAGCTTTTCCGGACAGCCGAACACTGAAGCTTTCTTT	CASSFSGQPNTEAFF
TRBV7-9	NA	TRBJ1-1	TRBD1	TGTGCCAGCAGCTTAAGTCAGGGGGCTGAAGCTTTCTTT	CASSLSQGAEAFF
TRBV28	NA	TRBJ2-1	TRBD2	TGTGCCAGCAGTTCGCCCAGGACTAGCGGGGGGCCAAACAATGAGCAGTTCTTC	CASSSPRTSGGPNNEQFF
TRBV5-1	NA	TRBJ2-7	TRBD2	TGCGCCAGCAGCGCTAGCGGGGGGGCGTACGAGCAGTACTTC	CASSASGGAYEQYF
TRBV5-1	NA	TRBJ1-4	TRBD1	TGCGCCAGCAGCTCCGGGACAGTTTTTGAAAAACTGTTTTTT	CASSSGTVFEKLFF
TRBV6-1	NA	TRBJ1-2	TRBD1	TGTGCCACCAATACAGGGGGCTTGGGCTATGGCTACACCTTC	CATNTGGLGYGYTF
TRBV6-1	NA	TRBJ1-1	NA	TGTGCCAGCACTCGCGACATGAACACTGAAGCTTTCTTT	CASTRDMNTEAFF
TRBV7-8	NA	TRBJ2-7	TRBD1	TGTGCCAGCAGCTCCCCCGGGACAGGGGTCTACGAGCAGTACTTC	CASSSPGTGVYEQYF
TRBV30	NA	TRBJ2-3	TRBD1	TGTGCCCAGACAGGGGGGGATACGCAGTATTTT	CAQTGGDTQYF
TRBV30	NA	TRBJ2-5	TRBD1	TGTGCCTGGAGTTTTTTAGGACAGGGGCGACTCCGGGAGACCCAGTACTTC	CAWSFLGQGRLRETQYF
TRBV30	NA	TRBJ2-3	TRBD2	TGTGCCTGGACTAGCGGGGCCCCGGGTACGCAGTATTTT	CAWTSGAPGTQYF
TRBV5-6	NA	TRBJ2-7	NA	TGTGCCAGCAGCTTGGGGGGGGTTAGTATAGCTAACGAGCAGTACTTC	CASSLGGVSIANEQYF
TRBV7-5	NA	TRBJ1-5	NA	TGTGTCAGAAGCTCCGACGACAGGATCCCTCATCAGCCCCAGCATTTT	CVRSSDDRIPHQPQHF
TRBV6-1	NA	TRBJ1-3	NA	TGTGCCAGCAGGGGGATACGGGGTGGAAACACCATATATTTT	CASRGIRGGNTIYF
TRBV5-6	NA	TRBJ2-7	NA	TGTGCCAGCAGCTTCAGTCCCGGGGTCTCCTACGAGCAGTACTTC	CASSFSPGVSYEQYF
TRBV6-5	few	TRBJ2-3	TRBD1	TGTGCCAGCAGTGGCCGGGACAGGGAGGGAGATACGCAGTATTTT	CASSGRDREGDTQYF
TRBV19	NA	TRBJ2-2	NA	TGTGCCAGTAGTATAGTCGCGAACACCGGGGAGCTGTTTTTT	CASSIVANTGELFF
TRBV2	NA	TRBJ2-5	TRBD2	TGTGCCAGCACGAGACTAGCTAAAGAGACCCAGTACTTC	CASTRLAKETQYF
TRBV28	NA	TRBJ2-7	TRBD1	TGTGCCAGCAGTCGCACAGGGGGATCCTACTACGAGCAGTACTTC	CASSRTGGSYYEQYF
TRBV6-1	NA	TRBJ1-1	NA	TGTGCCAGCAGTGAATACTCGTTTGAAGCTTTCTTT	CASSEYSFEAFF
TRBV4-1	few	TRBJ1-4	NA	TGCGCCAGCAGCCAAGGCGCAGGAACCACCGAAAAACTGTTTTTT	CASSQGAGTTEKLFF
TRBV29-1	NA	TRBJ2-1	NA	TGCAGCGTAAGAACAGGCGCCCTTTCCTCATACAATGAGCAGTTCTTC	CSVRTGALSSYNEQFF
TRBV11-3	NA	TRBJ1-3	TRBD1	TGTGCCAGCAGTGGGGGACAGGATTTCGGATACACCATATATTTT	CASSGGQDFGYTIYF
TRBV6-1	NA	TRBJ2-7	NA	TGTGCCAGCAGGACAGGAAACTACGAGCAGTACTTC	CASRTGNYEQYF
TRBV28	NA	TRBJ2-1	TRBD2	TGTGCCAGCAGGGTTGGGACTAGCGGGGGGTATGAGCAGTTCTTC	CASRVGTSGGYEQFF
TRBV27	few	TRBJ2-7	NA	TGTGCCAGCAGTACAAGGACAGAAACCTACGAGCAGTACTTC	CASSTRTETYEQYF
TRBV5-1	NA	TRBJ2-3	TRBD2	TGCGCCAGCTGCCCCGCGGGGGAGTCGAGCACAGATACGCAGTATTTT	CASCPAGESSTDTQYF
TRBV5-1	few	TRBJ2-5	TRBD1	TGCGCCAGCAGCTCAGGAGACAGGGCGGCTGGAGAGACCCAGTACTTC	CASSSGDRAAGETQYF
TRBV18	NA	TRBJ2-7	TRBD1	TGTGCCAGCTCGCCGACCGGGACAGGGAACTACGAGCAGTACTTC	CASSPTGTGNYEQYF
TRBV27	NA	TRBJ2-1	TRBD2	TGTGCCAGCAGTTCCCGGACTAGCCGGCACCCTGCAATAAATGAGCAGTTCTTC	CASSSRTSRHPAINEQFF
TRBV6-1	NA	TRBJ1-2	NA	TGTGCCAGCAGTGAAGGAGGGACTGCTTATGGCTACACCTTC	CASSEGGTAYGYTF
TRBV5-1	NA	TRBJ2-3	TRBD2	TGCGCCAGCAGCTGGGGGACTAGCGGGGGTAGCACAGATACGCAGTATTTT	CASSWGTSGGSTDTQYF
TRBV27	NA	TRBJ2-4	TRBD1	TGTGCCAGCAGCCCTTCGGGGACAGGGAACACCATTCAGTACTTC	CASSPSGTGNTIQYF
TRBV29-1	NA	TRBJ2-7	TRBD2	TGCAGCGTCAATGGAGCGGGGTCCTACGAGCAGTACTTC	CSVNGAGSYEQYF
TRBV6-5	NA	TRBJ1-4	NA	TGTGCCAGCAGTGCTCAGGGAAATGCTAATGAAAAACTGTTTTTT	CASSAQGNANEKLFF
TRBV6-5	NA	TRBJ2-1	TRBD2	TGTGCCAGCAACCGAGCGGGGTACAATGAGCAGTTCTTC	CASNRAGYNEQFF
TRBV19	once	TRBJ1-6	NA	TGTGCCAGTAGAGCGGGGATCACTAATTCACCCCTCCACTTT	CASRAGITNSPLHF
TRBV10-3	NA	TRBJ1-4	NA	TGTGCCTCCACTGCAACTAATGAAAAACTGTTTTTT	CASTATNEKLFF
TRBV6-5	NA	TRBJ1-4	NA	TGTGCCAGCAGTCGTGGGGGCTATAATGAAAAACTGTTTTTT	CASSRGGYNEKLFF
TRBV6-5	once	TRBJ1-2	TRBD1	TGTGCCAGCAGCTACCGGGACAGGGATGGCTACACCTTC	CASSYRDRDGYTF
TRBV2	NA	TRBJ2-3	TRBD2	TGTGCCAGCAGTGAACTGGGGACTAGCGGGGGTTTTCGGGGCACAGATACGCAGTATTTT	CASSELGTSGGFRGTDTQYF
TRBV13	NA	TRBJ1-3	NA	TGTGCCAGCAGCCCCCTTCGGGACTCTGGAAACACCATATATTTT	CASSPLRDSGNTIYF
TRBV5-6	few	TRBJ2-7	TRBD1	TGTGCCAGCAGTTTAGCGACAGGGTACGAGCAGTACTTC	CASSLATGYEQYF
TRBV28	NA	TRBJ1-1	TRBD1	TGTGGTTCCCAGGGGGCGTACACTGAAGCTTTCTTT	CGSQGAYTEAFF